Below, 22 T cell receptor beta chains from the same sample are listed, as sequenced in a study of T cell responses to AZD1222 COVID-19 vaccine (dated by TCRdb to 2020 to 2022). The time point label of this sample denotes: baseline before first vaccination. Library creation used the immunoSEQ multiplex PCR assay. TCRdb's version of the immuneACCESS table is confined to in-frame rearrangements and falls short of the full clone set. An unresolved V gene accounts for under half of the shortfall where checked; the remainder is of unknown origin. The sample table lists about 120,000 clones, 80% to 95% of them with a count of one. Clones ranked in the top ten supply under 10% of the sample. Sequenced material: peripheral blood, taken on day 0 of AZD1222 vaccination. The source is an adult in good health.

The chain links TRBV24-1 to TRBJ2-3, with TRBD2 matching over 7 bases. The germline V gene encodes CDR1 KGHDR and CDR2 SFDVKD. The CDR3 contains 17 residues. V was clipped by 0 bases and J by 2 bases; unmatched bases: 7. The CDR3 nucleotides read TGTGCCACCAGTGATTTGGGGCGGGAGCCCTTCACAGATACGCAGTATTTT. Translation: CATSDLGREPFTDTQYF.

J is TRBJ1-4 and V is TRBV24-1; weak D call: TRBD1 (6 bases). Trimming pared 10 bases from V and 4 bases from J, leaving 18 bases between. Germline V CDR1 and CDR2: KGHDR, SFDVKD. The CDR3 loop spans 15 amino acids. This CDR3 is CATRLWGRVNEKLFF. The CDR3 DNA is TGTGCCACACGGCTCTGGGGGCGGGTTAATGAAAAACTGTTTTTT.

The genes are TRBV5-1 and TRBJ2-3; 7 bases fit TRBD1. From germline, CDR1 is SGHRS and CDR2 YFSETQ. V gave up 9 bases and J gave up 0 bases; unmatched junction bases: 10. This CDR3 is 15 amino acids long. The DNA of the CDR3 is TGCGCCATTTCGACAGGGAAACTGAGCACAGATACGCAGTATTTT. Amino acid sequence: CAISTGKLSTDTQYF.

V gene TRBV6-1 combines with J gene TRBJ1-3, with TRBD1 as a possible D gene (6 bases). V was trimmed by 2 bases and J by 4 bases, leaving 12 bases between them. Germline V gives CDR1 MNHNS, CDR2 SASEGT. The CDR3 has 15 residues. The CDR3: CASSEQGSLGNTIYF. In DNA form, the CDR3 reads TGTGCCAGCAGTGAACAGGGGAGCCTGGGAAACACCATATATTTT.

The chain recombines TRBV6-1 with TRBJ2-7; D not resolved. V was cut by 3 bases and J by 5 bases, with 2 bases left in between. The CDR3 is 10 amino acids. Per the germline V gene, CDR1 is MNHNS and CDR2 is SASEGT. The CDR3 DNA is TGTGCCAGCAGTGATAACGAGCAGTACTTC. It translates to CASSDNEQYF.

V is TRBV19 and J is TRBJ2-1, with TRBD1 as a possible D gene (7 bases). The CDR3 contains 15 residues. CDR1 LNHDA and CDR2 SQIVND come from the germline V gene (reference sequence). The V end lost 3 bases, the J end lost 4 bases, and 13 bases lay between the germline ends. The CDR3 loop reads CASSIGGTAYNEQFF. The DNA of the CDR3 is TGTGCCAGTAGTATCGGCGGGACAGCGTACAATGAGCAGTTCTTC.

The chain is built from TRBV7-8 and TRBJ1-1; the D gene is possibly TRBD1 (5 bases). CDR1 SGHVS and CDR2 FQNEAQ come from the germline V gene. V lost 5 bases, J lost 3 bases, and 10 bases lay in between. The CDR3 sequence is 13 residues long. The CDR3 reads CASSRSGYTEAFF. CDR3 DNA: TGTGCCAGCAGCAGGTCAGGGTACACTGAAGCTTTCTTT.

The chain uses TRBV27 and TRBJ1-2; the match to TRBD1 covers 7 bases. With 4 bases clipped from V and 10 bases from J, the junction kept 6 bases outside the gene matches. Germline lookup yields CDR1 MNHEY and CDR2 SMNVEV (reference sequence). The CDR3 length is 12 residues. The CDR3 reads CASSSGGWDYTF. CDR3 DNA: TGTGCCAGCAGTTCAGGGGGTTGGGACTACACCTTC.

The chain joins TRBV19 to TRBJ2-3, with D tentatively TRBD1 (5 bases). Germline V gives CDR1 LNHDA, CDR2 SQIVND (reference sequence). The germline V and J ends were trimmed by 0 bases and 1 base, with 11 bases remaining between them. This CDR3 is 16 amino acids long. The CDR3 DNA reads as TGTGCCAGTAGTATAGAAGTTGCACAGGGCACAGATACGCAGTATTTT. Translation: CASSIEVAQGTDTQYF.

The chain is built from TRBV4-2 and TRBJ2-7; a possible D gene is TRBD1 (5 bases). Trimming took off 0 bases at V and 1 base at J, with 10 bases between the two ends. Germline V gene sequence: CDR1 LGHNA, CDR2 YNFKEQ. This CDR3 contains 15 residues. The CDR3 spells CASSQDQGSSYEQYF. For the CDR3, the DNA is TGTGCCAGCAGCCAAGACCAGGGCTCGTCCTACGAGCAGTACTTC.

J is TRBJ1-2 and V is TRBV4-1; D is unclear. Germline V CDR1 and CDR2: MGHRA, YSYEKL. CDR3 length: 16 residues. V was clipped by 1 base and J by 2 bases, with 14 bases between them. The CDR3 region is CASSQAYKITNYGYTF. The CDR3 coding sequence is TGCGCCAGCAGCCAAGCCTATAAGATTACGAACTATGGCTACACCTTC.

This clone was detected only a few times. The chain recombines TRBV2 with TRBJ1-1, with D possibly TRBD1 on 5 matching bases. The CDR3 runs 13 residues. Trimming shortened V by 2 bases and J by 4 bases, and 8 bases separated the two germline ends. Germline lookup yields CDR1 SNHLY and CDR2 FYNNEI. The CDR3 sequence: CASSERGITEAFF. The CDR3 DNA reads as TGTGCCAGCAGTGAAAGGGGTATCACTGAAGCTTTCTTT. The whole variable domain, remainder taken from reference TRBV2 and TRBJ1-1, is EPEVTQTPSHQVTQMGQEVILRCVPISNHLYFYWYRQILGQKVEFLVSFYNNEISEKSEIFDDQFSVERPDGSNFTLKIRSTKLEDSAMYFCASSERGITEAFFGQGTRLTVV.

The gene calls are TRBV7-2 and TRBJ1-3; possible D gene TRBD1, 5 bases. This CDR3 has 17 amino acids. V was trimmed by 2 bases and J by 3 bases, leaving 17 bases between them. Looked up from germline, CDR1 is SGHTA and CDR2 is FQGNSA. The CDR3 sequence is CASSLRSLGPVGNTIYF. The CDR3 coding sequence is TGTGCCAGCAGCTTAAGGTCCCTGGGGCCAGTTGGAAACACCATATATTTT.

The CDR3 protein is CASSQVKGPYEQYF. The DNA for the CDR3 is TGTGCCAGCAGCCAAGTTAAGGGCCCCTACGAGCAGTACTTC. The chain employs TRBV14 and TRBJ2-7; D gene unclear. This CDR3 contains 14 residues. Germline V gene lookup returns CDR1 SGHDN and CDR2 FVKESK. The V end was cut by 1 base, the J end by 2 bases, with 9 bases between.

The genes are TRBV7-9 and TRBJ1-2; 7 positions match TRBD1. The CDR3 runs 13 residues. The germline gives CDR1 SEHNR, CDR2 FQNEAQ (reference sequence). Losses at the gene ends were 3 bases for V and 2 bases for J; bases not matched to a gene: 0. CDR3 residues: CASSLGQNYGYTF. The DNA of the CDR3 is TGTGCCAGCAGCTTGGGACAGAACTATGGCTACACCTTC.

This chain joins TRBV27 and TRBJ1-6, with no clear D. This CDR3 has 13 residues. CDR1 MNHEY and CDR2 SMNVEV come from the germline V gene (reference sequence). Between the trimmed V and J ends, which lost 1 base and 7 bases, there was a span of 5 bases. CDR3 protein: CASSLWVNSPLHF. The CDR3 DNA reads as TGTGCCAGCAGTTTATGGGTGAATTCACCCCTCCACTTT.

The chain combines TRBV19 with TRBJ2-1; 8 bases are shared with TRBD1. The CDR3 length is 17 residues. The V gene's germline CDR1 is LNHDA and CDR2 SQIVND (reference sequence). V trimming: 4 bases; J trimming: 2 bases; junction bases outside the gene matches: 10. The CDR3 DNA follows: TGTGCCAGTAGTAGAGGGGGCGGGGACAGGCCCTACAATGAGCAGTTCTTC. It encodes CASSRGGGDRPYNEQFF.

The rearrangement joins TRBV9 to TRBJ2-2, with D unclear. This CDR3 comprises 12 residues. Trimming pared 0 bases from V and 4 bases from J, leaving 1 base between. In germline, CDR1 is SGDLS, CDR2 YYNGEE. CDR3 protein: CASSVVTGELFF. The CDR3 DNA is TGTGCCAGCAGCGTAGTCACCGGGGAGCTGTTTTTT.

The chain couples TRBV7-3 to TRBJ1-1, with D unclear. The CDR3 is 13 amino acids. V lost 6 bases to trimming and J lost 1 base, with 9 bases between them. Germline assignment: CDR1 SGHTA and CDR2 FQGTGA. CDR3 loop: CASSLWENTEAFF. In DNA form, the CDR3 reads TGTGCCAGCAGTCTATGGGAGAACACTGAAGCTTTCTTT.

V usage is TRBV6-4 and J usage is TRBJ2-3, with TRBD2 identical over 7 bases. The CDR3 is made up of 13 amino acids. Germline CDR1 and CDR2: MRHNA and SNTAGT. The junction had 4 bases not matched to a gene; V was cut back by 6 bases and J by 4 bases. As DNA, the CDR3 is TGTGCCAGCAGCGCTGGGGGGGCAGATACGCAGTATTTT. It is translated as CASSAGGADTQYF.

The V and J genes are TRBV5-1 and TRBJ1-5; D gene uncertain. Germline assignment: CDR1 SGHRS and CDR2 YFSETQ. The CDR3 extends over 14 amino acids. The germline V and J ends were trimmed by 5 bases and 7 bases, with 16 bases remaining between them. For the CDR3, the DNA is TGCGCCAGCAGTTCCGGGCCCTTCGGGCAGCCCCAGCATTTT. Protein product: CASSSGPFGQPQHF.

The rearrangement joins TRBV19 to TRBJ2-1; D is undetermined. Trimming took 4 bases from V and 5 from J, leaving 9 bases between them. The CDR3 is 13 residues long. Per the germline V gene, CDR1 is LNHDA and CDR2 is SQIVND (reference sequence). The DNA of the CDR3 is TGTGCCAGTAGTAATTTGAACAACAATGAGCAGTTCTTC. Amino acids: CASSNLNNNEQFF.